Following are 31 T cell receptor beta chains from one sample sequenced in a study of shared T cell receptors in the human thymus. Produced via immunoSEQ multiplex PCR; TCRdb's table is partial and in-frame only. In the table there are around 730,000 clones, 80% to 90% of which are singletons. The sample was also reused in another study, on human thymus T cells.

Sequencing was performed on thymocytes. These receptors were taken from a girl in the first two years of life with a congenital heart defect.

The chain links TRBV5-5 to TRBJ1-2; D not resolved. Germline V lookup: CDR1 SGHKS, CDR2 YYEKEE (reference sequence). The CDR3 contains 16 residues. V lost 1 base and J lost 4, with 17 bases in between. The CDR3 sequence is CASSLQEAPWGYGYTF. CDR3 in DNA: TGTGCCAGCAGCTTGCAGGAGGCCCCCTGGGGCTATGGCTACACCTTC.

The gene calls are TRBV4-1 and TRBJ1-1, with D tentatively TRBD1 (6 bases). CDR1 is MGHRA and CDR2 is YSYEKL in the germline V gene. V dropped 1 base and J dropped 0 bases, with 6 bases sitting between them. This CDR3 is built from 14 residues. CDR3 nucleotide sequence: TGCGCCAGCAGCCAAGCAGGGGTGAACACTGAAGCTTTCTTT. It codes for CASSQAGVNTEAFF.

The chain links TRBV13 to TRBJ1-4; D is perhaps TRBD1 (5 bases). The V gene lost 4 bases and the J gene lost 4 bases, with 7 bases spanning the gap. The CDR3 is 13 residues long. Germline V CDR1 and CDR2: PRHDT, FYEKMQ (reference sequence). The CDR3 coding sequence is TGTGCCAGCAGCTCGACAGTTAATGAAAAACTGTTTTTT. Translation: CASSSTVNEKLFF.

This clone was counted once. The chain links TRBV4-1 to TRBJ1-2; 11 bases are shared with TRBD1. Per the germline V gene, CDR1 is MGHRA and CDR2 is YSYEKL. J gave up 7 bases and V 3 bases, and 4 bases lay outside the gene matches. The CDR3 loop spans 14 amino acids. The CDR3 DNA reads TGCGCCAGCAGCCAGGTTGGACAGGGGGCTGGCTACACCTTC. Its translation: CASSQVGQGAGYTF.

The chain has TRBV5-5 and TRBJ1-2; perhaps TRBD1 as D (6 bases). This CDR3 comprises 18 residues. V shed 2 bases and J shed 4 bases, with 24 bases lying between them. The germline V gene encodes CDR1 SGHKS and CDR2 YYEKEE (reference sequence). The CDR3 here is CASSLNRRQATLLYGYTF. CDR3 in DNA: TGTGCCAGCAGCTTAAACAGGCGACAGGCCACCTTACTCTATGGCTACACCTTC. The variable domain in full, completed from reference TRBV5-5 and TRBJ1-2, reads DAGVTQSPTHLIKTRGQQVTLRCSPISGHKSVSWYQQVLGQGPQFIFQYYEKEERGRGNFPDRFSARQFPNYSSELNVNALLLGDSALYLCASSLNRRQATLLYGYTFGSGTRLTVV.

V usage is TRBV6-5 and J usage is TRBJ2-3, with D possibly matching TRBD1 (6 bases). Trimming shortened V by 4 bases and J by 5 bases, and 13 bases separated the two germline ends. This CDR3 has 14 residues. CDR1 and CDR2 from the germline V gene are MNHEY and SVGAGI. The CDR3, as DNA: TGTGCCAGCAGTTCCCCGGGACATCTAGATACGCAGTATTTT. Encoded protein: CASSSPGHLDTQYF.

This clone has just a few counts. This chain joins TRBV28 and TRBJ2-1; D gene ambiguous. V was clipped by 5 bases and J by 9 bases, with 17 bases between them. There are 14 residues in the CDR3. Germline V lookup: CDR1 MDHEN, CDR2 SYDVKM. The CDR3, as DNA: TGTGCCAGCAGTAAAAGCGACTGTCGAAGTGAGCAGTTCTTC. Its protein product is CASSKSDCRSEQFF. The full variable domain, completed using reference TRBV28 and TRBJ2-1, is DVKVTQSSRYLVKRTGEKVFLECVQDMDHENMFWYRQDPGLGLRLIYFSYDVKMKEKGDIPEGYSVSREKKERFSLILESASTNQTSMYLCASSKSDCRSEQFFGPGTRLTVL.

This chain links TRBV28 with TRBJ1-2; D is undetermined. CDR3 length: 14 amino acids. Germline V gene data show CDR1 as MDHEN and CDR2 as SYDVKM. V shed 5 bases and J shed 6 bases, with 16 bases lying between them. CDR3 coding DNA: TGTGCCAGCAGTCACCTCGTTCCCGCGAATGGCTACACCTTC. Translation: CASSHLVPANGYTF.

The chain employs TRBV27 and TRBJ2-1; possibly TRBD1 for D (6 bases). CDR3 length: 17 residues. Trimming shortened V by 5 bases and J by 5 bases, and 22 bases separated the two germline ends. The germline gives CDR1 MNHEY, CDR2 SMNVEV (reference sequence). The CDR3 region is CASSPPVSADRDNEQFF. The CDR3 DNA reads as TGTGCCAGCAGTCCCCCCGTTTCGGCGGACAGAGACAATGAGCAGTTCTTC.

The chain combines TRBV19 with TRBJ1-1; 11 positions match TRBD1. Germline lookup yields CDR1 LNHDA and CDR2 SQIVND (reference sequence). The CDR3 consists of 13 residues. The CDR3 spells CGVRTGGNTEAFF. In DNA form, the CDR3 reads TGTGGCGTGCGGACAGGGGGCAACACTGAAGCTTTCTTT.

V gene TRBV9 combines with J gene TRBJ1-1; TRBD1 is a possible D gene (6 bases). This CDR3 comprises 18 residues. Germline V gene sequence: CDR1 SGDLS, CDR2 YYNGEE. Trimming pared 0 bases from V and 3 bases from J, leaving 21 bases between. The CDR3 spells CASSVVGPTRTVDTEAFF. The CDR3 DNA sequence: TGTGCCAGCAGCGTAGTGGGCCCAACCAGGACAGTCGACACTGAAGCTTTCTTT.

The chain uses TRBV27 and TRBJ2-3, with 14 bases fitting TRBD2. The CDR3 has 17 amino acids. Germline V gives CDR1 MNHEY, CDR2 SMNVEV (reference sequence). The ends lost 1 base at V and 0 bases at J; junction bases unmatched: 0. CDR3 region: CASSLWTSGGSTDTQYF. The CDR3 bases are TGTGCCAGCAGTTTATGGACTAGCGGGGGGAGCACAGATACGCAGTATTTT.

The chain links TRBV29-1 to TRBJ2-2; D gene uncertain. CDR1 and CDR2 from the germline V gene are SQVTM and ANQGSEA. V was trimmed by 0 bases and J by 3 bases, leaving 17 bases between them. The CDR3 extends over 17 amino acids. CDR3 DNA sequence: TGCAGCGTTGAAGACCCATTCAGCGCCCCAGACACCGGGGAGCTGTTTTTT. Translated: CSVEDPFSAPDTGELFF.

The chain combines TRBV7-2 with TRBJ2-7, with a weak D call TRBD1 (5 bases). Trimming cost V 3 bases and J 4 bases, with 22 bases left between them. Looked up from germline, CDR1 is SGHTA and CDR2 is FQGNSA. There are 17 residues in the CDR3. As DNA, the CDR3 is TGTGCCAGCAGCTTCCTACCCCCCTGGCAGGGAAAGTACGAGCAGTACTTC. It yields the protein CASSFLPPWQGKYEQYF.

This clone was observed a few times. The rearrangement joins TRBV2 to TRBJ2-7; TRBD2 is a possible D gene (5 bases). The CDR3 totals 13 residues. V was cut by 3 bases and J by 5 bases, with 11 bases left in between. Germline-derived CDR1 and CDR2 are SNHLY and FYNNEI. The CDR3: CASSDGVRNEQYF. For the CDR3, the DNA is TGTGCCAGCAGTGACGGGGTCAGGAACGAGCAGTACTTC.

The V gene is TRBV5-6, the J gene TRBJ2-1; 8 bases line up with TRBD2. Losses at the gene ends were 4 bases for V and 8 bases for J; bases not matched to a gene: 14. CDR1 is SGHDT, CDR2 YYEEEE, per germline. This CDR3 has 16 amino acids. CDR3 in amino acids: CASSQIAGRYNDEQFF. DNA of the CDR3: TGTGCCAGCAGCCAAATAGCGGGGCGCTACAATGATGAGCAGTTCTTC.

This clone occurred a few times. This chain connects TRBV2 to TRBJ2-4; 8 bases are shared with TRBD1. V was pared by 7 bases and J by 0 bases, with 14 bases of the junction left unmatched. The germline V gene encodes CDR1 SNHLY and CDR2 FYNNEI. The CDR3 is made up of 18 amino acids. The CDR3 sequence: CASKSRQGNLLAKNIQYF. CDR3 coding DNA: TGTGCCAGCAAGAGCCGACAGGGGAATTTACTAGCCAAAAACATTCAGTACTTC.

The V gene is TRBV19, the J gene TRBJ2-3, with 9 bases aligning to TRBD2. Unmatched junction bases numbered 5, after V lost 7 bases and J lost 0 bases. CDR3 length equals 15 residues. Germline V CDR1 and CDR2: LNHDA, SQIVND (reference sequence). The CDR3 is CASKERGASTDTQYF. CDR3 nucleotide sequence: TGTGCCAGTAAGGAGCGGGGGGCTAGCACAGATACGCAGTATTTT. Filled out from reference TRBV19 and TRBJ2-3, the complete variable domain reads DGGITQSPKYLFRKEGQNVTLSCEQNLNHDAMYWYRQDPGQGLRLIYYSQIVNDFQKGDIAEGYSVSREKKESFPLTVTSAQKNPTAFYLCASKERGASTDTQYFGPGTRLTVL.

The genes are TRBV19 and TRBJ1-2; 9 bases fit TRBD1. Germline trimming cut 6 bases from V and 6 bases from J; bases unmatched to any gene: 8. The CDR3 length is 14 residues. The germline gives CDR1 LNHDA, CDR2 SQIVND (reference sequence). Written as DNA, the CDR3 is TGTGCCAGTAGAGTCCGGGACAGGGTAAATGGCTACACCTTC. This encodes CASRVRDRVNGYTF.

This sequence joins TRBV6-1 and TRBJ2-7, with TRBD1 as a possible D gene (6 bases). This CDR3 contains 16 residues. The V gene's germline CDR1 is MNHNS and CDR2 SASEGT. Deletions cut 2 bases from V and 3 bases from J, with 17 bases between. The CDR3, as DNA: TGTGCCAGCAGTGAAAGGGACATCCCCAAAAACTACGAGCAGTACTTC. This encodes CASSERDIPKNYEQYF.

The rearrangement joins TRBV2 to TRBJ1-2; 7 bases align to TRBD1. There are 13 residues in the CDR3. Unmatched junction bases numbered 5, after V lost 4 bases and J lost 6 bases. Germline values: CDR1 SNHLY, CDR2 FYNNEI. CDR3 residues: CASSVRGDNGYTF. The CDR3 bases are TGTGCCAGCAGTGTCAGGGGGGATAATGGCTACACCTTC. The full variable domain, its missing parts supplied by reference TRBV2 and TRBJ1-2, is EPEVTQTPSHQVTQMGQEVILRCVPISNHLYFYWYRQILGQKVEFLVSFYNNEISEKSEIFDDQFSVERPDGSNFTLKIRSTKLEDSAMYFCASSVRGDNGYTFGSGTRLTVV.

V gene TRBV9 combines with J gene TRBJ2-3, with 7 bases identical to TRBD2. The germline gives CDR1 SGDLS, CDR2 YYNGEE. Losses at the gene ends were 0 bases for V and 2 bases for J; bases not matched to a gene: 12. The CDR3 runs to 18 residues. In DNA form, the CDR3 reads TGTGCCAGCAGCGTAGCTACGGTCGCGGGGGAGATCACAGATACGCAGTATTTT. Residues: CASSVATVAGEITDTQYF.

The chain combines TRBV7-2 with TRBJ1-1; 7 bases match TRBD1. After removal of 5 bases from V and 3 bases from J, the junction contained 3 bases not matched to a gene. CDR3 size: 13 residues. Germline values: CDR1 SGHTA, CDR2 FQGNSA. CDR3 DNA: TGTGCCAGCAGCCTGGGACAGTACACTGAAGCTTTCTTT. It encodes CASSLGQYTEAFF.

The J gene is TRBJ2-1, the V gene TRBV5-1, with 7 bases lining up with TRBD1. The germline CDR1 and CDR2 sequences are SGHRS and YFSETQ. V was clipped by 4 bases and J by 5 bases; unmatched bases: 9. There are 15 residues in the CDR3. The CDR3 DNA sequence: TGCGCCAGCAGCCTCGTCGGGACAGATAACAATGAGCAGTTCTTC. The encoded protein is CASSLVGTDNNEQFF.

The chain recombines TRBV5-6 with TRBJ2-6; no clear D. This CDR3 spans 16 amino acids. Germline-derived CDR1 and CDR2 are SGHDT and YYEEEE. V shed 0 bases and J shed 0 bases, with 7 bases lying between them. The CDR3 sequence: CASSLGAPSGANVLTF. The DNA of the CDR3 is TGTGCCAGCAGCTTGGGGGCTCCCTCTGGGGCCAACGTCCTGACTTTC. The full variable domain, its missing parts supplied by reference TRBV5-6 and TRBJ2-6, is DAGVTQSPTHLIKTRGQQVTLRCSPKSGHDTVSWYQQALGQGPQFIFQYYEEEERQRGNFPDRFSGHQFPNYSSELNVNALLLGDSALYLCASSLGAPSGANVLTFGAGSRLTVL.

CDR3 region: CASSLFPREVSTDTQYF. The CDR3 coding sequence is TGCGCCAGCAGCTTGTTCCCCAGGGAGGTGAGCACAGATACGCAGTATTTT. This sequence joins TRBV5-1 and TRBJ2-3; maybe TRBD2 (6 bases). Germline V gene lookup returns CDR1 SGHRS and CDR2 YFSETQ. The CDR3 sequence is 17 residues long. Deletions cut 1 base from V and 0 bases from J, with 15 bases between.

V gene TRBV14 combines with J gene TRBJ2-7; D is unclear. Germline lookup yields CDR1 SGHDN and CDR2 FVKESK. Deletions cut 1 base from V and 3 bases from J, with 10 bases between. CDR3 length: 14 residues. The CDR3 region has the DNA TGTGCCAGCAGCCAAGTTCATACAGACTACGAGCAGTACTTC. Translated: CASSQVHTDYEQYF.

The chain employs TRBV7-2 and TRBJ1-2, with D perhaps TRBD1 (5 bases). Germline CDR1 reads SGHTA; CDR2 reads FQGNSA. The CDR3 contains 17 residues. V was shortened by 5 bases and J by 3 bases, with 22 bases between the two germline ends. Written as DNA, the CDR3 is TGTGCCAGCAGCCTCCCTCCTGGCGACAGACCTCACTATGGCTACACCTTC. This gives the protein CASSLPPGDRPHYGYTF.

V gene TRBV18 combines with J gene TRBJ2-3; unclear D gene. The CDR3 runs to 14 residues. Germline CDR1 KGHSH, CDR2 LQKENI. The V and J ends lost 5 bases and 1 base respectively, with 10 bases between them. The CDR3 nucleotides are TGTGCCAGCTCATCCGGGTTAGGCACAGATACGCAGTATTTT. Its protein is CASSSGLGTDTQYF.

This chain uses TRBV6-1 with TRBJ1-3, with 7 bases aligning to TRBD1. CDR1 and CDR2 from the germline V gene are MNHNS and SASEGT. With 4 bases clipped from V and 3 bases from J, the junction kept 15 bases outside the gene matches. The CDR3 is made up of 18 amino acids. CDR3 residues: CASSVYARAPGGGNTIYF. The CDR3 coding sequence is TGTGCCAGCAGTGTCTATGCCCGGGCCCCAGGGGGTGGAAACACCATATATTTT.

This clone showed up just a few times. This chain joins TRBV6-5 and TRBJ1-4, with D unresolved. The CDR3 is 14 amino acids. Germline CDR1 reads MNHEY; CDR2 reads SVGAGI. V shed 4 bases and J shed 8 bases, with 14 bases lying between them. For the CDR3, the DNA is TGTGCCAGCAGTTTGAGGGAGTATGGGGAAAAACTGTTTTTT. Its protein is CASSLREYGEKLFF.